These T cell receptor beta chains were read from a single sample in a study of cytomegalovirus exposure and HLA in healthy donors. TCRdb keeps only in-frame clones here, not all; method: immunoSEQ multiplex PCR. Here the sample spans some 170,000 clones, roughly 80% being singletons. The sequenced material came from PBMCs. The source of these receptors is a girl aged 5 to 17 in good health and CMV-seropositive. The CDR3 runs from the conserved cysteine through the conserved F or W. D genes are given only for firm matches. Size is stated for part of the rows, as once, few or many counts, or as a class when the clone is expanded.

cdr3_aa: CAIRSGTGGSEQYF; cdr3_nt: TGTGCCATCAGGTCCGGGACAGGGGGCTCCGAGCAGTACTTC; j_call: TRBJ2-7; d_call: TRBD1; clone_size: -; v_call: TRBV10-3
cdr3_aa: CATSRVLGQADGGNTIYF; cdr3_nt: TGTGCCACCAGCAGAGTCCTGGGACAGGCGGATGGAGGAAACACCATATATTTT; j_call: TRBJ1-3; d_call: TRBD1; clone_size: few; v_call: TRBV15
cdr3_aa: CATAGRGQSYNEQFF; cdr3_nt: TGTGCCACCGCCGGTAGGGGACAGTCCTACAATGAGCAGTTCTTC; j_call: TRBJ2-1; d_call: TRBD1; clone_size: -; v_call: TRBV18
cdr3_aa: CAWSVPTGAPSNQPQHF; cdr3_nt: TGTGCCTGGAGTGTCCCAACAGGGGCTCCGAGCAATCAGCCCCAGCATTTT; j_call: TRBJ1-5; d_call: TRBD1; clone_size: -; v_call: TRBV30
cdr3_aa: CASSESGGGTDTQYF; cdr3_nt: TGCGCCAGCAGTGAGTCGGGTGGGGGGACCGATACGCAGTATTTT; j_call: TRBJ2-3; d_call: -; clone_size: -; v_call: TRBV10-1
cdr3_aa: CATSKGQFYTEAFF; cdr3_nt: TGTGCCACATCCAAAGGACAGTTCTACACTGAAGCTTTCTTT; j_call: TRBJ1-1; d_call: -; clone_size: -; v_call: TRBV28
cdr3_aa: CASSLGGRGYNEQFF; cdr3_nt: TGTGCCAGCAGCTTGGGCGGCCGCGGCTACAATGAGCAGTTCTTC; j_call: TRBJ2-1; d_call: -; clone_size: -; v_call: TRBV5-4
cdr3_aa: CATRDRDFQETQYF; cdr3_nt: TGTGCCACCCGGGACAGGGATTTTCAAGAGACCCAGTACTTC; j_call: TRBJ2-5; d_call: TRBD1; clone_size: -; v_call: TRBV15
cdr3_aa: CSSSSTNRDTHEQYF; cdr3_nt: TGTTCCAGCAGCTCCACAAACCGGGACACCCACGAGCAGTACTTC; j_call: TRBJ2-7; d_call: -; clone_size: once; v_call: TRBV7-9
cdr3_aa: CASSLIIGGGRGDTQYF; cdr3_nt: TGTGCCAGCAGCTTAATCATCGGAGGCGGGCGGGGGGATACGCAGTATTTT; j_call: TRBJ2-3; d_call: TRBD2; clone_size: -; v_call: TRBV7-6
cdr3_aa: CASSRQGHYGYTF; cdr3_nt: TGTGCCAGCAGCAGACAGGGTCACTATGGCTACACCTTC; j_call: TRBJ1-2; d_call: TRBD1; clone_size: -; v_call: TRBV5-4
cdr3_aa: CASSRRGGSNQPQHF; cdr3_nt: TGTGCCAGCAGCCGGAGGGGGGGGAGCAATCAGCCCCAGCATTTT; j_call: TRBJ1-5; d_call: -; clone_size: -; v_call: TRBV7-2
cdr3_aa: CASSYSTSPGGYGYTF; cdr3_nt: TGTGCCAGCAGTTACTCGACTTCCCCCGGGGGCTATGGCTACACCTTC; j_call: TRBJ1-2; d_call: -; clone_size: -; v_call: TRBV6-5
cdr3_aa: CASSPQGRGWNTIYF; cdr3_nt: TGCGCCAGCAGCCCACAGGGAAGGGGTTGGAACACCATATATTTT; j_call: TRBJ1-3; d_call: -; clone_size: -; v_call: TRBV5-1
cdr3_aa: CASSLLSVARNQPQHF; cdr3_nt: TGTGCCAGCAGTTTATTGTCGGTCGCGAGGAATCAGCCCCAGCATTTT; j_call: TRBJ1-5; d_call: -; clone_size: once; v_call: TRBV27
cdr3_aa: CASSTRDRGYYGYTF; cdr3_nt: TGTGCCAGTAGTACCCGGGACAGGGGATACTATGGCTACACCTTC; j_call: TRBJ1-2; d_call: TRBD1; clone_size: once; v_call: TRBV19